The rows below give T cell receptor beta chains drawn from one sample of a study of blood T cell repertoires in COVID-19. This table comes from immunoSEQ multiplex PCR, and its TCRdb copy is limited to in-frame clones, with some not included. Among around 100,000 clones listed, around four fifths were seen once. The sequencing input was peripheral blood. These receptors were taken from a woman in her 70s with acute or convalescent COVID-19. CDR3s include the opening cysteine and the closing phenylalanine or tryptophan. The D gene is left open where the match is weak. Only part of the rows carry a size: once, few, many, or a class if the clone is expanded.

V gene: TRBV11-3
clone size: -
D gene: -
J gene: TRBJ2-5
CDR3 DNA: TGTGCCAGCAGCTTAGATGGCCAGGGGACTACACAAGAGACCCAGTACTTC
CDR3 protein: CASSLDGQGTTQETQYF

V gene: TRBV4-2
clone size: few
D gene: -
J gene: TRBJ1-1
CDR3 DNA: TGTGCCAGCAGCCAGCCCAGCGCGGAAGCTTTCTTT
CDR3 protein: CASSQPSAEAFF

V gene: TRBV7-2
clone size: -
D gene: TRBD1
J gene: TRBJ2-3
CDR3 DNA: TGTGCCAGCAGCCTGAGGCTGGCCGGACAGGGGGTGACAGATACGCAGTATTTT
CDR3 protein: CASSLRLAGQGVTDTQYF

V gene: TRBV12-5
clone size: -
D gene: -
J gene: TRBJ1-1
CDR3 DNA: TGTGCTAGTGGTTCAGGGTATGGCACTGAAGCTTTCTTT
CDR3 protein: CASGSGYGTEAFF

V gene: TRBV20-1
clone size: few
D gene: -
J gene: TRBJ2-1
CDR3 DNA: TGCAGTGCAGCGACGGTCAGTGAGCAGTTCTTC
CDR3 protein: CSAATVSEQFF

V gene: TRBV27
clone size: -
D gene: TRBD1
J gene: TRBJ2-6
CDR3 DNA: TGTGCCAGCAGTTACAAGGACAGGGGGAGGTCTGGGGCCAACGTCCTGACTTTC
CDR3 protein: CASSYKDRGRSGANVLTF

V gene: TRBV24-1
clone size: few
D gene: -
J gene: TRBJ1-1
CDR3 DNA: TGTGCCACCAGTGATTCCCCCCTCGGGTTTGGCACTGAAGCTTTCTTT
CDR3 protein: CATSDSPLGFGTEAFF

V gene: TRBV12-5
clone size: few
D gene: TRBD1
J gene: TRBJ2-4
CDR3 DNA: TGTGCTAGTGGTTTACTCAATCCGGGACAGGGGAGGAACATTCAGTACTTC
CDR3 protein: CASGLLNPGQGRNIQYF

V gene: TRBV7-8
clone size: -
D gene: -
J gene: TRBJ1-6
CDR3 DNA: TGTGCCAGCAGCTTCGGGTCCTCCTATAATTCACCCCTCCACTTT
CDR3 protein: CASSFGSSYNSPLHF

V gene: TRBV4-1
clone size: -
D gene: TRBD2
J gene: TRBJ2-7
CDR3 DNA: TGCGCCAGCAGCCTCCGGACTAGCGGTGCCGCCGGGGAGCAGTACTTC
CDR3 protein: CASSLRTSGAAGEQYF

V gene: TRBV3-1/TRBV3-2
clone size: -
D gene: -
J gene: TRBJ1-4
CDR3 DNA: TGTGCCAGCAGCCAAGACGGTCTTAATGAAAAACTGTTTTTT
CDR3 protein: CASSQDGLNEKLFF

V gene: TRBV7-3
clone size: few
D gene: -
J gene: TRBJ1-2
CDR3 DNA: TGTGCCAGCAGCTTAAGGGACACTGTTGTCATCTTC
CDR3 protein: CASSLRDTVVIF

V gene: TRBV2
clone size: -
D gene: TRBD1
J gene: TRBJ2-4
CDR3 DNA: TGTGCCAGCGTTCAGGGGGCGAAAAACATTCAGTACTTC
CDR3 protein: CASVQGAKNIQYF

V gene: TRBV6-5
clone size: once
D gene: TRBD1
J gene: TRBJ1-4
CDR3 DNA: TGTGCCAGCAAAAGGGACAGTCCCAATGAAAAACTGTTTTTT
CDR3 protein: CASKRDSPNEKLFF

V gene: TRBV6-2/TRBV6-3
clone size: -
D gene: -
J gene: TRBJ2-1
CDR3 DNA: TGTGCCAGCAGTCCCCCTCGCAATGAGCAGTTCTTC
CDR3 protein: CASSPPRNEQFF

V gene: TRBV2
clone size: -
D gene: -
J gene: TRBJ1-1
CDR3 DNA: TGTGCCAGCAGAGCCCGGACAGATGTTATGAACACTGAAGCTTTCTTT
CDR3 protein: CASRARTDVMNTEAFF

V gene: TRBV19
clone size: -
D gene: -
J gene: TRBJ1-2
CDR3 DNA: TGTGCCAGTATAGGGGGTGCGTACGGCTACACCTTC
CDR3 protein: CASIGGAYGYTF

V gene: TRBV4-1
clone size: -
D gene: -
J gene: TRBJ2-5
CDR3 DNA: TGCGCCAGCAGCCAAGAGTTTCTCCGTCAGGAGACCCAGTACTTC
CDR3 protein: CASSQEFLRQETQYF

V gene: TRBV19
clone size: once
D gene: TRBD2
J gene: TRBJ2-5
CDR3 DNA: TGTGCCAGTACGGAGGGAGGGGAGACCCAGTACTTC
CDR3 protein: CASTEGGETQYF

V gene: TRBV7-2
clone size: few
D gene: -
J gene: TRBJ2-2
CDR3 DNA: TGTGCCAGCAGCTCTAGACAACAGGGGAACACCGGGGAGCTGTTTTTT
CDR3 protein: CASSSRQQGNTGELFF

V gene: TRBV11-2
clone size: -
D gene: TRBD2
J gene: TRBJ2-5
CDR3 DNA: TGTGCCAGCAGCTCAGTAGCGGGGGCGCCCGGGGAGACCCAGTACTTC
CDR3 protein: CASSSVAGAPGETQYF

V gene: TRBV27
clone size: -
D gene: -
J gene: TRBJ1-4
CDR3 DNA: TGTGCCAGCATGGAACTGAGGAGTAATGAAAAACTGTTTTTT
CDR3 protein: CASMELRSNEKLFF

V gene: TRBV19
clone size: once
D gene: TRBD1
J gene: TRBJ1-2
CDR3 DNA: TGCGGGACAGGGCATAACTATGGCTACACCTTC
CDR3 protein: CGTGHNYGYTF

V gene: TRBV12-5
clone size: -
D gene: TRBD2
J gene: TRBJ2-1
CDR3 DNA: TGTGCTAGTGGTTTTTCATCTAGCGGGGGGACCTCCTACAATGAGCAGTTCTTC
CDR3 protein: CASGFSSSGGTSYNEQFF

V gene: TRBV19
clone size: -
D gene: TRBD1
J gene: TRBJ1-2
CDR3 DNA: TGTGCCAGTACGGACAGGGGGCTCCACAACTATGGCTACACCTTC
CDR3 protein: CASTDRGLHNYGYTF

V gene: TRBV2
clone size: -
D gene: -
J gene: TRBJ1-5
CDR3 DNA: TGTGCCAGCAGCCCACTCCACCCGGTTACAGATCAGCCCCAGCATTTT
CDR3 protein: CASSPLHPVTDQPQHF

V gene: TRBV15
clone size: -
D gene: -
J gene: TRBJ2-7
CDR3 DNA: TGTGCCACCAGCAGAGCGAGGGGGATTCTTCTAGGCGAGCAGTACTTC
CDR3 protein: CATSRARGILLGEQYF